This TCR beta chain came from a study of blood T cell repertoires in COVID-19. This study enrolled people aged about 18 to 90 from roughly 24 US geographic areas. Clones were sequenced by immunoSEQ multiplex PCR, and TCRdb holds only the in-frame ones, with some missing. The sample holds about 200,000 clones, more than 85% seen once. The sample consisted of PBMCs or T cells enriched from blood (not recorded which). This receptor was obtained from a middle-aged woman in a cohort exposed to, infected with or recovered from COVID-19 (not recorded which).

CDR3 loop: CASSLTGGVPTEAFF. For the CDR3, the DNA is TGTGCCAGCAGCTTGACAGGGGGCGTACCCACTGAAGCTTTCTTT. The chain combines TRBV7-9 with TRBJ1-1; TRBD1 aligns across 10 bases. Trimming at V came to 3 bases and at J to 4 bases, leaving 5 bases not matched to a gene. The germline V gene has CDR1 SEHNR and CDR2 FQNEAQ (reference sequence). There are 15 residues in the CDR3.